The 32 T cell receptor gamma chains below all came from one sample that was sequenced in a study of gamma delta lymphoproliferative disorders and STAT genes. TCRdb reran clone calling via CATT on the multiplex PCR reads. In the table there are several hundred gamma-chain clones, 12% of which are singletons. PBMCs from patients and controls supplied the genomic DNA for sequencing. Specimen: blood. These receptors were taken from a human donor in good health.

Within the sample, this clone is medium-sized. This rearrangement joins TRGV9 to TRGJ1 or TRGJ2. The J gene is absent in TCRdb and was assigned here via DNA matching to germline. Germline V gives CDR1 GITISATS, CDR2 ISYDGTV (reference sequence). This CDR3 has 13 residues. Trimming removed 3 bases from V and 1 base from J; junction bases left unmatched: 3. In nucleotides, the CDR3 is TGTGCCTTGTGGGAGCTCAATTATTATAAGAAACTCTTT. Amino acids: CALWELNYYKKLF.

This clone was counted a few times. The chain combines TRGV10 with TRGJ1 or TRGJ2. The J gene comes from matching the DNA to germline here; TCRdb lacks it. TRGV10 is treated as an ORF (open reading frame) with a function not yet certain. The CDR3 contains 10 residues. CDR3 nucleotides: TGTGCAGAATTTTATTATAAGAAACTCTTT. Translating it yields CAEFYYKKLF.

This clone showed up just a few times. This DNA's translation and the protein TCRdb lists, from a much larger clone, do not match at residue 7, likely due to a read error; the protein shown is translated from the DNA. The chain recombines TRGV1 with TRGJ1 or TRGJ2. The J gene, missing from TCRdb, was assigned here through DNA to germline matching. TRGV1 is classed as an ORF, of uncertain function. The V gene end was trimmed by 0 bases and the J gene end by 2 bases; junction bases not matched to a gene: 1. The CDR3 extends over 13 amino acids. The CDR3 sequence: CATWDRYYYKKLF. CDR3 DNA: TGTGCCACCTGGGACAGGTATTATTATAAGAAACTCTTT.

This clone is deemed large (0.1 to 1%). The rearrangement joins TRGV2 to TRGJP1. TCRdb records no J gene; here it was assigned by comparing the DNA to germline. This CDR3 comprises 12 residues. Germline V gene sequence: CDR1 EGSNGY, CDR2 YDSYNSKV. V trimming: 5 bases; J trimming: 8 bases; junction bases outside the gene matches: 5. The CDR3 sequence: CATWAQGWFKIF. DNA of the CDR3: TGTGCCACCTGGGCCCAGGGTTGGTTCAAGATATTT.

By sample share, this clone is hyperexpanded. The same CDR3 is also encoded by other DNA sequences in this sample. V usage is TRGV2 and J usage is TRGJ1 or TRGJ2. The J gene was not available in TCRdb and was assigned here by matching the DNA to germline segments. V shed 0 bases, J shed 6 bases, and the junction held 8 bases outside the gene matches. The V gene's germline CDR1 is EGSNGY and CDR2 YDSYNSKV. The CDR3 extends over 14 amino acids. The CDR3 DNA reads TGTGCCACCTGGGACGGGCTCTTTGGTTATAAGAAACTCTTT. It codes for CATWDGLFGYKKLF.

This clone is large (0.1 to 1%) within its sample. The V call is TRGV8, the J call TRGJ1 or TRGJ2. The J gene, absent from TCRdb, was called here by matching the DNA to germline. The CDR3 is made up of 12 amino acids. CDR1 VENAVY and CDR2 YDSYNSRV come from the germline V gene. Trimming took 4 bases from V and 3 from J; bases not matched to a gene: 3. The CDR3 DNA reads as TGTGCCACCTGGGAGGTTTATTATAAGAAACTCTTT. Protein: CATWEVYYKKLF.

By frequency in the sample, this clone is medium-sized. The limits of the CDR3 on the DNA are not certain, so only TCRdb's listed CDR3 is given. The V gene is TRGV2, but the J gene lacks a call. Germline V gene lookup returns CDR1 EGSNGY and CDR2 YDSYNSKV. The CDR3 spans 29 amino acids, including both terminal residues. The CDR3 reads CATWDDFLIIRNSLAVEQHLLSIYYKKLF.

A word on this clone: A single base separates this from a much larger clone, so it may be a read error. No DNA is shown, since the ends of the CDR3 on it are uncertain; the CDR3 is the one TCRdb lists. At the DNA level, this CDR3 is encoded by other sequences in the same sample as well. No J gene call was made, and the V gene is TRGV11. TRGV11 is identified as an open reading frame with a role that is uncertain. The CDR3 length is 23 residues, termini included. The CDR3: CTTVPAKNGDFARFRFCLGKKLF.

Judged by abundance, this clone is large (0.1 to 1%). The genes are TRGV11 and TRGJP1. TCRdb records no J gene; here it was assigned by comparing the DNA to germline. TRGV11 is flagged as an ORF with uncertain function. The CDR3 has 17 amino acids. Trimming cost V 0 bases and J 0 bases; bases outside gene matches: 4. CDR3 amino acids: CACWIRHSYTTGWFKIF. CDR3 in DNA: TGTGCCTGCTGGATTAGGCACTCTTATACCACTGGTTGGTTCAAGATATTT.

By share of the sample, this clone is large. V gene TRGV8 combines with J gene TRGJ1 or TRGJ2. TCRdb supplies no J gene; here it was assigned by aligning the nucleotide sequence to germline. CDR1 and CDR2 from the germline V gene are VENAVY and YDSYNSRV. With 2 bases clipped from V and 0 bases from J, the junction kept 4 bases outside the gene matches. The CDR3 has 14 residues. The CDR3 sequence is CATWDIWNYYKKLF. The CDR3 DNA reads TGTGCCACCTGGGATATCTGGAATTATTATAAGAAACTCTTT.

Only a few counts were recorded for this clone. In nucleotides, the CDR3 is TGTGCCACCTGGGACGGCCCTAAGAAACTCTTT. This gives the protein CATWDGPKKLF. This chain links TRGV5 with TRGJ1 or TRGJ2. TCRdb is silent on the J gene; assignment here came from matching the DNA to germline. The V gene end was trimmed by 3 bases and the J gene end by 9 bases; junction bases not matched to a gene: 5. Germline assignment: CDR1 VINAFY and CDR2 YDVSNSKD. This CDR3 contains 11 residues.

In its sample, this clone ranks as hyperexpanded. The V call is TRGV9, the J call TRGJP. No J gene was available from TCRdb, and it was assigned here by a germline match of the DNA. CDR3 length: 16 amino acids. CDR1 and CDR2 (germline): GITISATS, ISYDGTV (reference sequence). V lost 1 base, J lost 11 bases, and 8 bases stayed unmatched. The CDR3 reads CALWEVLKMGKKIKVF. The CDR3, as DNA: TGTGCCTTGTGGGAGGTTTTGAAGATGGGCAAAAAAATCAAGGTATTT.

By share of the sample, this clone is large. The V and J genes are TRGV2 and TRGJ1 or TRGJ2. The J gene, left out of TCRdb, was set here by checking the DNA against germline. The CDR3 is 13 residues long. The ends lost 9 bases at V and 2 bases at J; junction bases unmatched: 10. Germline CDR1 and CDR2: EGSNGY and YDSYNSKV. The CDR3 DNA is TGTGCCACCCCAGGCGGTTATTATTATAAGAAACTCTTT. Its protein is CATPGGYYYKKLF.

By its share, this clone is large. The J gene is TRGJ1 or TRGJ2, the V gene TRGV3. Assignment of the J gene here rests on matching the DNA to germline, because TCRdb gives none. V shed 0 bases, J shed 6 bases, and the junction held 5 bases outside the gene matches. The CDR3 extends over 13 amino acids. Germline CDR1 and CDR2: VTNTFY and YDVSTARD (reference sequence). Here the CDR3 DNA reads TGTGCCACCTGGGACAGGCAGGGTTATAAGAAACTCTTT. Amino acid sequence: CATWDRQGYKKLF.

This chain joins TRGV2 and TRGJP2. TCRdb gives no J gene; it was assigned here by matching the DNA to germline. The CDR3 is made up of 15 amino acids. With 4 bases clipped from V and 2 bases from J, the junction kept 7 bases outside the gene matches. CDR1 EGSNGY and CDR2 YDSYNSKV come from the germline V gene. The CDR3 sequence is CATWERRSSDWIKTF. CDR3 sequence (DNA): TGTGCCACCTGGGAAAGACGAAGTAGTGATTGGATCAAGACGTTT.

This clone is termed medium-sized. The rearrangement joins TRGV5 to TRGJ1 or TRGJ2. Here the J gene was assigned by germline matching of the DNA, as TCRdb has none. This CDR3 region has 13 residues. The trim removed 0 bases at V and 2 bases at J, leaving 1 base unmatched. Per the germline V gene, CDR1 is VINAFY and CDR2 is YDVSNSKD. CDR3 DNA: TGTGCCACCTGGGACAGGCATTATTATAAGAAACTCTTT. This translates into CATWDRHYYKKLF.

In this sample, this clone is medium-sized. Other DNA sequences from this sample encode an identical CDR3 as well. The genes are TRGV4 and TRGJ1 or TRGJ2. The J gene is not listed in TCRdb, so it was assigned here from a DNA match to germline. V was clipped by 0 bases and J by 4 bases; unmatched bases: 3. The V gene's germline CDR1 is EGSTGY and CDR2 YDSYTSSV. The CDR3 extends over 13 amino acids. CDR3 coding DNA: TGTGCCACCTGGGATGGGCGGTATTATAAGAAACTCTTT. Protein product: CATWDGRYYKKLF.

This clone is categorized as large. V gene TRGV2 combines with J gene TRGJ1 or TRGJ2. Trimming cost V 0 bases and J 13 bases; bases outside gene matches: 0. The CDR3 sequence is 9 residues long. The germline V gene encodes CDR1 EGSNGY and CDR2 YDSYNSKV. In DNA form, the CDR3 reads TGTGCCACCTGGGACGGGAAACTCTTT. This codes for CATWDGKLF.

In its sample, this clone ranks as medium-sized. This rearrangement joins TRGV8 to TRGJ1 or TRGJ2. The J gene was not available in TCRdb and was assigned here by matching the DNA to germline segments. Losses at the gene ends were 3 bases for V and 6 bases for J; bases not matched to a gene: 11. Germline CDR1 reads VENAVY; CDR2 reads YDSYNSRV. This CDR3 comprises 14 residues. This CDR3 reads CATWDLPYIYKKLF. The CDR3 bases are TGTGCCACCTGGGATCTTCCTTATATTTATAAGAAACTCTTT.

By sample fraction, this clone is medium-sized (0.01 to 0.1%). The J gene is TRGJ1 or TRGJ2, the V gene TRGV8. Assignment of the J gene here rests on matching the DNA to germline, because TCRdb gives none. Germline loops: CDR1 VENAVY, CDR2 YDSYNSRV. The trim removed 0 bases at V and 2 bases at J, leaving 7 bases unmatched. This CDR3 is built from 15 residues. The CDR3 protein is CATWDRPMYYYKKLF. Here the CDR3 DNA reads TGTGCCACCTGGGATAGGCCTATGTATTATTATAAGAAACTCTTT.

This clone is medium-sized by share. With the J gene uncalled, the V gene is TRGV9. This CDR3 is 11 amino acids long. The germline V gene has CDR1 GITISATS and CDR2 ISYDGTV (reference sequence). CDR3 coding DNA: TGTGCCTTGTGGGAACCCTCCAACGGACTCTTT. Translation: CALWEPSNGLF.

The chain combines TRGV4 with TRGJ1 or TRGJ2. The J gene was missing in TCRdb and was found by matching the end of the DNA to germline. Germline values: CDR1 EGSTGY, CDR2 YDSYTSSV. V dropped 4 bases and J dropped 2; count of bases not matched to a gene: 8. CDR3 length: 14 amino acids. CDR3 sequence: CATWEPCHYYKKLF. The CDR3 DNA follows: TGTGCCACCTGGGAACCGTGCCATTATTATAAGAAACTCTTT.

This clone is judged large (0.1 to 1%). The chain combines TRGV11 with TRGJ1 or TRGJ2. In the absence of a J gene in TCRdb, the DNA was matched to germline to assign it here. TRGV11 is labeled an ORF, and its function is uncertain. CDR3 length equals 15 residues. V lost 7 bases to trimming and J lost 1 base; unmatched junction nucleotides: 10. Here the CDR3 reads CACWMPPTNYYKKLF. The CDR3 bases are TGTGCCTGCTGGATGCCCCCAACCAATTATTATAAGAAACTCTTT.

Worth noting for this clone: No DNA is shown, since the ends of the CDR3 on it are uncertain; the CDR3 is the one TCRdb lists. A V gene of TRGV4 was called, but no J gene was assigned. Germline V CDR1 and CDR2: EGSTGY, YDSYTSSV. The CDR3 length is 18 residues, termini included. This chain's CDR3 is CAAQNRRIRNSLAVEQHF.

In this sample, this clone is medium-sized (0.01 to 0.1%). The chain is built from TRGV9 and TRGJP. The J gene, absent from TCRdb, was called here by matching the DNA to germline. V lost 1 base to trimming and J lost 5 bases; unmatched junction nucleotides: 20. The germline CDR1 and CDR2 sequences are GITISATS and ISYDGTV (reference sequence). CDR3 length: 22 amino acids. The CDR3 DNA sequence: TGTGCCTTGTGGGAGGTTGACGGAGTTTCGGGACCGAAAGAGTTGGGCAAAAAAATCAAGGTATTT. This gives the protein CALWEVDGVSGPKELGKKIKVF.

By sample fraction, this clone is medium-sized. The chain links TRGV9 to TRGJ1 or TRGJ2. The J gene, not given by TCRdb, was assigned here from a germline match of the nucleotide sequence. J gave up 3 bases and V 4 bases, and 6 bases lay outside the gene matches. Germline CDR1 is GITISATS and CDR2 is ISYDGTV (reference sequence). The CDR3 has 13 amino acids. DNA for the CDR3: TGTGCCTTGTGGGAAACTGGTTATTATAAGAAACTCTTT. Its translation is CALWETGYYKKLF.

This clone is labeled as large (0.1 to 1%). V and J are TRGV10 and TRGJ1 or TRGJ2. TCRdb gives no J gene; it was assigned here by matching the DNA to germline. TRGV10 is assigned to the ORF class and has an uncertain function. The CDR3 totals 13 residues. With V trimmed by 8 bases and J by 6 bases, 11 bases remained unmatched. CDR3 coding DNA: TGTGCTGCGTGGCTAACCATTAGTTATAAGAAACTCTTT. It encodes CAAWLTISYKKLF.

This clone is termed medium-sized. The V call is TRGV5, the J call TRGJ1 or TRGJ2. Because TCRdb records no J gene, it was assigned here through a match of the DNA to germline. J was trimmed by 7 bases and V by 1 base; bases with no gene match: 4. The CDR3 sequence is 12 residues long. Germline CDR1 reads VINAFY; CDR2 reads YDVSNSKD. The CDR3 region has the DNA TGTGCCACCTGGGACAGCCGGTATAAGAAACTCTTT. This codes for CATWDSRYKKLF.

This clone rates as medium-sized. The rearrangement uses TRGV9 and TRGJP. Matching the DNA to germline supplied the J gene, which TCRdb does not give. Germline CDR1 is GITISATS and CDR2 is ISYDGTV (reference sequence). V lost 2 bases, J lost 6 bases, and 4 bases stayed unmatched. There are 16 residues in the CDR3. DNA of the CDR3: TGTGCCTTGTGGGAGGCCTCAGAGTTGGGCAAAAAAATCAAGGTATTT. Its protein product is CALWEASELGKKIKVF.

Relative to its sample, this clone is medium-sized. The rearrangement uses TRGV9 and TRGJ1 or TRGJ2. The J gene is absent in TCRdb and was assigned here via DNA matching to germline. Germline loops: CDR1 GITISATS, CDR2 ISYDGTV (reference sequence). The CDR3 is made up of 13 amino acids. CDR3 nucleotide sequence: TGTGCTACTTGTGATCCGGATTATTATAAGAAACTCTTT. Residues: CATCDPDYYKKLF.

For this clone: Relative to the germline gene, one junction end is altered; a read error may explain this. This same CDR3 is encoded by further DNA sequences in the sample. This rearrangement joins TRGV4 to TRGJ1 or TRGJ2. TCRdb does not report a J gene; here it was assigned by matching the DNA to germline references. Germline V gene lookup returns CDR1 EGSTGY and CDR2 YDSYTSSV. The CDR3 runs 13 residues. The CDR3 spells CATWEFDYYKKLF. DNA for the CDR3: TGCGCCACCTGGGAGTTTGATTATTATAAGAAACTCTTT.

The genes are TRGV10 and TRGJ1 or TRGJ2. TCRdb records no J gene; here it was assigned by comparing the DNA to germline. TRGV10 is an ORF, with its function uncertain. The CDR3 consists of 23 residues. J was trimmed by 7 bases and V by 8 bases; bases with no gene match: 42. In DNA, the CDR3 is TGTGCTGCGTGGGATTATAGCTGCTCCCCCTTGGAAGGAGGGTGTCCCCCCTACTATAAGAAACTCTTT. Amino acid sequence: CAAWDYSCSPLEGGCPPYYKKLF.